This T cell receptor beta chain was sequenced during a study of neoadjuvant nivolumab and ipilimumab in lung cancer. Study observations and caveats: From pretherapy to surgery, tumor richness and clonality rose with dual therapy. Blood richness before therapy tracked richness in tumors resected after neoadjuvant therapy. TCR sequencing covered a small number of samples.

This table comes from immunoSEQ multiplex PCR, and its TCRdb copy is limited to in-frame clones, with some not included. The sample includes 5,500 to 8,500 clones, roughly three quarters of them seen just once. This CDR3 is 14 amino acids long. The ends were cut back, 2 bases at V and 2 bases at J, with 10 bases in the middle. Germline CDR1 is SGHRS and CDR2 is YFSETQ. On this clone: Antigen: not known.

The sample was tumor tissue, taken after neoadjuvant nivolumab, alone or with ipilimumab, at or shortly before surgery. This chain links TRBV5-1 with TRBJ1-1; D might be TRBD1 (5 bases). This sequence originates from an adult with non-small cell lung cancer. The CDR3 reads CASSLSTANTEAFF. The CDR3 coding sequence is TGCGCCAGCAGCTTATCGACAGCCAACACTGAAGCTTTCTTT.